The clone carrying this TCR beta chain came up a few times. Its cognate antigen is unknown. Other DNA variants within this sample encode the same CDR3. This entry is derived from a study of cytomegalovirus exposure and HLA in healthy donors. Overall study findings and caveats: TCR beta V- and J-gene trimming, according to a later analysis, was linked to a missense DCLRE1C variant. Later analysis placed DRB1 highest and HLA-C lowest in TCR association rates, which differed by HLA locus. A prior analysis recorded that most TCR beta V segments were productive about 87% or about 30% of the time.

PCR employed 60 Vbeta and 13 Jbeta primers. Clones were read by immunoSEQ multiplex PCR, and TCRdb kept only the in-frame ones, dropping some. The data hold 200,000 to 250,000 clones, with over 65% observed a single time. The germline CDR1 and CDR2 sequences are SGHAT and FQNNGV. V lost 5 bases to trimming and J lost 1 base; unmatched junction nucleotides: 5. The CDR3 loop spans 15 amino acids. V gene TRBV11-2 combines with J gene TRBJ2-1, with 7 nucleotides matching TRBD1. This receptor was obtained from a woman aged 55-69 years in good health and CMV-seropositive. Input material: PBMCs. The CDR3 sequence: CASSPRQGSYNEQFF. The CDR3 DNA reads as TGTGCCAGCAGCCCCAGACAGGGTTCCTACAATGAGCAGTTCTTC.